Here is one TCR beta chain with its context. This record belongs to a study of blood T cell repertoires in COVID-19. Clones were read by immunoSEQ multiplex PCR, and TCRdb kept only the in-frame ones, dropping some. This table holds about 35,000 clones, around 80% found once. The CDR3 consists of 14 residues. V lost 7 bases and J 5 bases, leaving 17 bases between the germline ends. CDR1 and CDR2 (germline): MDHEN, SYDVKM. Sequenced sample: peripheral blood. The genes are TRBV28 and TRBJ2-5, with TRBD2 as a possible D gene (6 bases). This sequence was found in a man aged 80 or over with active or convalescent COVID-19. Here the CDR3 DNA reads TGTGCCAGCACCCCCCGGGGGAGTAGGGAGACCCAGTACTTC. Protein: CASTPRGSRETQYF.